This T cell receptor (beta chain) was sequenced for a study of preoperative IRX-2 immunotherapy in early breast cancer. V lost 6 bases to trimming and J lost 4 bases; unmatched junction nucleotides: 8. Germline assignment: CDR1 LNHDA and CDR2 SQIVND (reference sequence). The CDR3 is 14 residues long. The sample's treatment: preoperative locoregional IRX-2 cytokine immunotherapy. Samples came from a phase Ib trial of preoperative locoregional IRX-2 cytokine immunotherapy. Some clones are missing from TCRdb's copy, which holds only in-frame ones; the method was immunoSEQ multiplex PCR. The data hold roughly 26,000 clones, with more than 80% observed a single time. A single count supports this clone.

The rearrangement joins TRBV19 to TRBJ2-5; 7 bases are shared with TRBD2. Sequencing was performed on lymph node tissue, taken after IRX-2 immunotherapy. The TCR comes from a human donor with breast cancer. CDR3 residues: CASRGLGVGETQYF. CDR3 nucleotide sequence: TGTGCCAGTAGAGGACTAGGGGTGGGAGAGACCCAGTACTTC.